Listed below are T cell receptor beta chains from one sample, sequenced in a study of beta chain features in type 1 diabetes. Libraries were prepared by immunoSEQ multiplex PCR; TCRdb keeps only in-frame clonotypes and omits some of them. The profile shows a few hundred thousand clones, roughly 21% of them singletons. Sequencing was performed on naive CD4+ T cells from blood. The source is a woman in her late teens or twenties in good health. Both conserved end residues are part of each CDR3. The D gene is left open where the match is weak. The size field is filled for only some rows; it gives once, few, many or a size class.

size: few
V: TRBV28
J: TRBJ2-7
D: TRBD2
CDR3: CASSTHTSGTEQYF
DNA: TGTGCCAGCAGCACTCATACTAGCGGGACCGAGCAGTACTTC

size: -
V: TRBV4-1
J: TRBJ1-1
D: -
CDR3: CASSQLRDTEAFF
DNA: TGCGCCAGCAGCCAGCTCCGGGACACTGAAGCTTTCTTT

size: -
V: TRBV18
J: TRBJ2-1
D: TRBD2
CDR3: CASSPTSVTYNEQFF
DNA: TGTGCCAGCTCACCGACTAGCGTCACCTACAATGAGCAGTTCTTC

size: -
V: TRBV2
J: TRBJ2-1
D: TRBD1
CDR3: CASRRGQGLEQFF
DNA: TGTGCCAGCAGACGGGGACAGGGGCTTGAGCAGTTCTTC

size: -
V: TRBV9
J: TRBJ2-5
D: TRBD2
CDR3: CASSVGGLANLGTQYF
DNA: TGTGCCAGCAGCGTGGGTGGACTAGCAAATTTGGGGACCCAGTACTTC

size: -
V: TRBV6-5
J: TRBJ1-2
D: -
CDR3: CASSYSSASPYGYTF
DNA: TGTGCCAGCAGTTACTCGAGCGCCAGCCCCTATGGCTACACCTTC

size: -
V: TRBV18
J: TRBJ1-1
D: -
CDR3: CASSPAAGALTEAFF
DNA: TGTGCCAGCTCACCAGCGGCAGGGGCGCTCACTGAAGCTTTCTTT

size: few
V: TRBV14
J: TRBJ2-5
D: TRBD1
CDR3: CASSPGQGRLETQYF
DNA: TGTGCCAGCAGCCCGGGACAGGGCAGGTTGGAGACCCAGTACTTC

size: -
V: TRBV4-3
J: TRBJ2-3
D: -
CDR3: CASSQDNRVTSTDTQYF
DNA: TGCGCCAGCAGCCAAGATAACAGGGTGACTAGCACAGATACGCAGTATTTT

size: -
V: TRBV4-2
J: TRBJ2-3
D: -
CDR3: CASSHLQGKDTQYF
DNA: TGTGCCAGCAGCCACCTCCAGGGAAAGGATACGCAGTATTTT

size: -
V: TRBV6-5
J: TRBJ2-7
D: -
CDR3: CASSTTRLAYEQYF
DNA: TGTGCCAGCAGTACCACTCGTTTAGCCTACGAGCAGTACTTC

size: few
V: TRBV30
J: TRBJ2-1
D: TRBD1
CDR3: CAWSVWTGDPLRKEQFF
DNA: TGTGCCTGGAGTGTATGGACAGGGGACCCCCTTAGGAAGGAGCAGTTCTTC

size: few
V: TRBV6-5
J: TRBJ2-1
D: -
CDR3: CASSSTGGNEQFF
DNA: TGTGCCAGCAGTTCTACTGGAGGCAATGAGCAGTTCTTC

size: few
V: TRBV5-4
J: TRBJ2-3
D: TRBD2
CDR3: CASSSRTSGRSDTQYF
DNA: TGTGCCAGCAGCTCCAGGACTAGCGGGAGATCAGATACGCAGTATTTT

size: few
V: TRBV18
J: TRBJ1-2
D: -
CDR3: CASSPQGTIHLGYTF
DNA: TGTGCCAGCTCACCTCAGGGTACTATCCACCTTGGCTACACCTTC

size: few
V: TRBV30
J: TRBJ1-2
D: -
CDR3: CAWTKGGGGYTF
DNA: TGTGCCTGGACCAAGGGAGGAGGTGGCTACACCTTC

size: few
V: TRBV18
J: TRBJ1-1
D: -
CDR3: CASSPRPGAFEAFF
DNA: TGTGCCAGCTCACCCCGACCAGGGGCGTTTGAAGCTTTCTTT

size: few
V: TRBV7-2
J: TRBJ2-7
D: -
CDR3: CASSFSGATYEQYF
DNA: TGTGCCAGCAGCTTCTCAGGGGCTACCTACGAGCAGTACTTC

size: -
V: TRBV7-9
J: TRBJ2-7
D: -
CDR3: CASSVGQGPYEQYF
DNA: TGTGCCAGCAGCGTGGGGCAGGGTCCCTACGAGCAGTACTTC

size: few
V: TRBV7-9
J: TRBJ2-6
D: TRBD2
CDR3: CASTGRGWLGAGANVLTF
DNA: TGTGCCAGCACCGGGAGGGGGTGGCTCGGTGCTGGGGCCAACGTCCTGACTTTC

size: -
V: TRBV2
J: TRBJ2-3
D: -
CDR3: CASSRSGDTDTQYF
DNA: TGTGCCAGCAGTAGGAGCGGAGACACAGATACGCAGTATTTT

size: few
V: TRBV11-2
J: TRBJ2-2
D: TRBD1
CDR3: CASSPVRGPTGELFF
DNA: TGTGCCAGCAGCCCCGTAAGGGGGCCCACCGGGGAGCTGTTTTTT

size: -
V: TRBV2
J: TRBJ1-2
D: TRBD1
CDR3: CASAGGSDYGYTF
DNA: TGTGCCAGTGCAGGGGGCTCTGACTATGGCTACACCTTC

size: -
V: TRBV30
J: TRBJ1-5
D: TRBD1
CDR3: CAWSGDRATHYSNQPQHF
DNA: TGTGCCTGGAGCGGAGACAGGGCTACCCATTATAGCAATCAGCCCCAGCATTTT

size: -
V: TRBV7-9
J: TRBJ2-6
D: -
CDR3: CASSQQGPRANVLTF
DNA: TGTGCCAGCAGCCAACAGGGCCCCAGGGCCAACGTCCTGACTTTC

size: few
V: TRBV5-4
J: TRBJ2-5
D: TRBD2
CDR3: CASSFPGGDAETQYF
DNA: TGTGCCAGCAGCTTCCCTGGGGGGGACGCGGAGACCCAGTACTTC

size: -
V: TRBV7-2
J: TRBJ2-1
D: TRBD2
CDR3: CASSLEAGSSYNEQFF
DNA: TGTGCCAGCAGCTTAGAAGCGGGGAGCTCCTACAATGAGCAGTTCTTC

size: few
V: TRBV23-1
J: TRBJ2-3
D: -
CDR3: CASPRRGRYTDTQYF
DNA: TGCGCCAGCCCAAGGCGGGGGCGGTACACAGATACGCAGTATTTT

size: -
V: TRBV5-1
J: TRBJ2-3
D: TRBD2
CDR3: CASSFLAGGPQTQYF
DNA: TGCGCCAGCAGCTTCCTAGCGGGAGGGCCTCAAACGCAGTATTTT

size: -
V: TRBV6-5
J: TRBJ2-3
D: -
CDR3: CASSPWGGQTDTQYF
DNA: TGTGCCAGCAGTCCTTGGGGGGGGCAGACAGATACGCAGTATTTT

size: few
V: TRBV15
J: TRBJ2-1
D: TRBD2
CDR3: CATSRSGDSYNEQFF
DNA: TGTGCCACCAGCAGGAGCGGGGATTCTTACAATGAGCAGTTCTTC

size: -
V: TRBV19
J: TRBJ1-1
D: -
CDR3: CASSISPDGRDTEAFF
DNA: TGTGCCAGTAGTATATCTCCCGATGGCAGGGACACTGAAGCTTTCTTT

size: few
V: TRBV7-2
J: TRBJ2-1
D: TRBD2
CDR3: CASSSPRGTSGVNEQFF
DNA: TGTGCCAGCAGCTCCCCTCGGGGGACTAGCGGGGTTAACGAGCAGTTCTTC

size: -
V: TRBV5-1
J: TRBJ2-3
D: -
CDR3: CASSVGVPTDTQYF
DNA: TGCGCCAGCAGCGTAGGGGTACCCACAGATACGCAGTATTTT

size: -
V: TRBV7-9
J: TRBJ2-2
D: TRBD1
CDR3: CASSLRQGNTGELFF
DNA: TGTGCCAGCAGCTTAAGACAGGGGAACACCGGGGAGCTGTTTTTT

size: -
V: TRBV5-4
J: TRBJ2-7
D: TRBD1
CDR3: CASSSPTGGYEQYF
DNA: TGTGCCAGCAGCTCTCCGACAGGGGGCTACGAGCAGTACTTC

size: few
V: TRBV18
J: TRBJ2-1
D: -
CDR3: CASSPLRGTYNEQFF
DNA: TGTGCCAGCTCACCACTCAGGGGGACTTACAATGAGCAGTTCTTC

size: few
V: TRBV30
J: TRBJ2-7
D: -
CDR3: CAWSGETAAYEQYF
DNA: TGTGCCTGGAGTGGAGAAACAGCCGCCTACGAGCAGTACTTC

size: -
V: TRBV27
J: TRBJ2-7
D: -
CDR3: CASSPQGRADYEQYF
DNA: TGTGCCAGCAGTCCCCAAGGCAGGGCCGATTACGAGCAGTACTTC

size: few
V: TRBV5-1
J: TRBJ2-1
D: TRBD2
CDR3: CASSYPRLAGDAYNEQFF
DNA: TGCGCCAGCAGCTACCCCCGACTAGCGGGAGATGCCTACAATGAGCAGTTCTTC

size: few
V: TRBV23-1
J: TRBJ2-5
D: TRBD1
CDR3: CAGAQGPCRARETQYF
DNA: TGCGCCGGCGCACAGGGGCCCTGTAGGGCGAGGGAGACCCAGTACTTC

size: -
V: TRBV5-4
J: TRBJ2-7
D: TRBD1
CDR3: CASSPGQGPEQYF
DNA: TGTGCCAGCAGTCCGGGACAGGGGCCTGAGCAGTACTTC

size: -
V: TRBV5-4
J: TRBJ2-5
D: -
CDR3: CASSLELLETQYF
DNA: TGTGCCAGCAGCTTGGAGCTGTTAGAGACCCAGTACTTC

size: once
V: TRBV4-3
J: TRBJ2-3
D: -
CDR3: CASSQGRHFTDTQYF
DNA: TGCGCCAGCAGCCAAGGCCGACATTTCACAGATACGCAGTATTTT

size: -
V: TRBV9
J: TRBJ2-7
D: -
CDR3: CASSVAGGTLYEQYF
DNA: TGTGCCAGCAGCGTCGCCGGGGGAACCCTCTACGAGCAGTACTTC

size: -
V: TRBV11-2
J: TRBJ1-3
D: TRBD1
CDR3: CASSMTGQGPGNTIYF
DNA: TGTGCCAGCAGCATGACTGGACAGGGCCCTGGAAACACCATATATTTT

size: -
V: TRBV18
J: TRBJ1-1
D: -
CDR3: CASSPQVNTEAFF
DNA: TGTGCCAGCTCTCCCCAGGTGAACACTGAAGCTTTCTTT

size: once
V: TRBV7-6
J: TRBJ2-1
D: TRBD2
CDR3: CASSLREIHNEQFF
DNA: TGTGCCAGCAGCTTGCGGGAGATCCACAATGAGCAGTTCTTC

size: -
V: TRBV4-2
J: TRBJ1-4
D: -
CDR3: CASRAGGAYATNEKLFF
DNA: TGTGCCAGCCGCGCTGGGGGGGCATACGCAACTAATGAAAAACTGTTTTTT

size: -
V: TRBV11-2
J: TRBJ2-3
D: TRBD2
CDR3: CASSRRTSGPDTQYF
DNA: TGTGCCAGCAGCCGGAGGACTAGCGGTCCAGATACGCAGTATTTT

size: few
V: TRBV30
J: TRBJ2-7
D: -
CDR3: CAWGLRGPYEQYF
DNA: TGTGCCTGGGGACTCAGAGGCCCCTACGAGCAGTACTTC